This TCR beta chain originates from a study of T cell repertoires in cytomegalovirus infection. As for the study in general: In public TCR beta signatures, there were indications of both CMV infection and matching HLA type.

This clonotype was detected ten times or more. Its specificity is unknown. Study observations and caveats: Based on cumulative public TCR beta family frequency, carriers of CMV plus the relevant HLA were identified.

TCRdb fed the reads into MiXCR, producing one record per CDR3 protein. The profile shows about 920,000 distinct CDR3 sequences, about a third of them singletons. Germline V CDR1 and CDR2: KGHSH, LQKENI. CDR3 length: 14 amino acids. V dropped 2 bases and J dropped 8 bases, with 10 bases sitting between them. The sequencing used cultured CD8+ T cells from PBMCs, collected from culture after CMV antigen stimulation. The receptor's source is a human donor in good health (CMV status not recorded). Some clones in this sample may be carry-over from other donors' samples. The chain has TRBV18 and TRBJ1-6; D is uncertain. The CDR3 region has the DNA TGTGCCAGCTCACCAATGGACCGAGATTCACCCCTCCACTTT. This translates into CASSPMDRDSPLHF.